The next 5 T cell receptor beta chains were all read from a single sample in a study of blood T cells in healthy people across ages. Combining a sample-barcoded 5' primer with a J-beta primer mix, a second PCR ran for 7 to 11 cycles. One entry per CDR3 protein, called by TCRdb with MiXCR from the 5' RACE reads. The table lists approximately 790,000 distinct CDR3 sequences, around 62% of them singletons. Sequenced sample: blood. The origin of the receptors is a man aged 25 to 45 in good health.

The chain combines TRBV7-8 with TRBJ1-2; TRBD1 is a possible D gene (5 bases). The CDR3 loop spans 16 amino acids. CDR1 SGHVS and CDR2 FQNEAQ come from the germline V gene. The germline V and J ends were trimmed by 1 base and 3 bases, with 15 bases remaining between them. CDR3 amino acids: CASSLDKGANHYGYTF. The CDR3, as DNA: TGTGCCAGCAGCTTAGATAAAGGGGCTAACCACTATGGCTACACCTTC.

This rearrangement joins TRBV10-3 to TRBJ2-7; 8 bases map to TRBD1. CDR3 length: 14 amino acids. Germline V gives CDR1 ENHRY, CDR2 SYGVKD. Trimming at V came to 4 bases and at J to 3 bases, leaving 5 bases not matched to a gene. CDR3 DNA sequence: TGTGCCATCAGTGGCACGACAGGGGTCTACGAGCAGTACTTC. Encoded protein: CAISGTTGVYEQYF.

This chain joins TRBV20-1 and TRBJ1-1, with TRBD1 matching 10 bases. The CDR3 contains 15 residues. Looked up from germline, CDR1 is DFQATT and CDR2 is SNEGSKA (reference sequence). V was pared by 3 bases and J by 3 bases, with 7 bases of the junction left unmatched. This CDR3 is CSARSTGGGYTEAFF. In nucleotides, the CDR3 is TGCAGTGCTAGGTCGACAGGGGGCGGGTACACTGAAGCTTTCTTT.

The chain employs TRBV18 and TRBJ2-1; 10 nucleotides line up with TRBD2. V trimming: 8 bases; J trimming: 4 bases; junction bases outside the gene matches: 8. The CDR3 sequence is 15 residues long. Germline V gene sequence: CDR1 KGHSH, CDR2 LQKENI. CDR3 sequence: CASHPSGGIYNEQFF. CDR3 in DNA: TGTGCCAGCCACCCTAGCGGGGGTATATACAATGAGCAGTTCTTC.

The gene calls are TRBV6-6 and TRBJ2-5; TRBD2 matches at 12 bases. V lost 5 bases and J lost 1; bases outside the gene matches: 8. There are 17 residues in the CDR3. Germline lookup yields CDR1 MNHNY and CDR2 SVGAGI (reference sequence). The CDR3 DNA sequence: TGTGCCAGCAGTCCACTCCTAGCGGGGGGGCCCCAAGAGACCCAGTACTTC. Amino acids: CASSPLLAGGPQETQYF.